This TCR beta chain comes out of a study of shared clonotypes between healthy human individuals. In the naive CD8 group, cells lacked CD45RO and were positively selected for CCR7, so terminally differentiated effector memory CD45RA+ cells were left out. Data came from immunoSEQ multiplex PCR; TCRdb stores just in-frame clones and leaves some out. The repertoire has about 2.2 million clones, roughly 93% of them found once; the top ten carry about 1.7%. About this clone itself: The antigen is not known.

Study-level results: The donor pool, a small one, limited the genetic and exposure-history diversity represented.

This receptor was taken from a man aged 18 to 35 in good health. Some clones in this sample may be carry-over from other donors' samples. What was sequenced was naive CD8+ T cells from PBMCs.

The CDR3 spells CASSVVHNEQFF. The CDR3 bases are TGTGCCAGCAGCGTAGTTCACAATGAGCAGTTCTTC. The gene calls are TRBV9 and TRBJ2-1; no reliable D call. Germline V lookup: CDR1 SGDLS, CDR2 YYNGEE. The CDR3 has 12 residues. V was shortened by 0 bases and J by 5 bases, with 3 bases between the two germline ends.